This T cell receptor beta chain derives from a study of blood T cell repertoires in COVID-19 (dated by TCRdb to the early 2020s). Regarding the study in general: Samples from collaborators originated in the United States, Italy and Spain and spanned both the acute and convalescent phases of COVID-19. The material from the prospective study consisted of cDNA or gDNA derived from T cells, B-cell-depleted T cells, or PBMCs. Subjects who had been exposed to COVID-19, were actively infected with it, or had recovered from it provided the deeply sampled blood TCRbeta repertoires that made up the dataset. The repertoires were released in a freely available public database intended as a resource for research on the immune response to SARS-CoV-2. Samples were obtained from the ongoing ImmuneRACE study (first 160 participants) and from about 1,300 subjects provided by 6 global collaborators. A de-identified subject ID, COVID-19 status, age in years and sex were almost always included in the sample metadata. Where HLA class I and class II types were available, the types were taken from metadata supplied by the sample provider, not from assay-based typing. Here is what the overall study found, with its caveats: The amount of clinical and demographic metadata varied by source and participant and was provided uncurated.

TCRbeta CDR3 regions were amplified from genomic DNA by means of the immunoSEQ Assay, a bias-controlled multiplex PCR. The authors' analysis ran thus. The number of nucleated cells in each sample was estimated from the amplification of reference gene primers within the assay. To quantify the absolute abundance of each unique TCRbeta CDR3 rearrangement, sequence reads were collapsed and filtered. Productive Simpson clonality was computed per sample as the square root of Simpson's diversity index over productive rearrangements. Drawn from immuneACCESS, this table holds only the in-frame rearrangements with V and J called that TCRdb kept. Clones are partly lost; checked studies trace under half to an unresolved V gene and leave the rest unexplained. V and J calls and clone size are as listed in that table; D and trimming were resolved from the DNA. Within this sample are 300,000 to 400,000 clones, with around 90% of them counted one time only. Of the sample, less than 3.5% falls within the top ten clones.

A word on this clone: This receptor's antigen is unknown. No clone much larger than this one lies a single base away; base qualities are absent.

The CDR3, cysteine through phenylalanine, is 19 amino acids long. Only the CDR3 part of the read is kept: 57 bases, read in frame from the first base. Here V drops 3 bases and J drops 1 base, and the junction holds 9 bases not matched to any gene. In the germline V gene, CDR1 corresponds to SGHRS and CDR2 to YFSETQ. Samples from volunteer blood donors who had recovered from COVID-19 were contributed by a second Seattle source. Each collaborating institution followed its own protocols to collect whole blood in K2EDTA tubes. For TCRbeta analysis, collaborators shipped samples as frozen whole blood, isolated PBMCs, or DNA extracted from either of those sample types.

This receptor was taken from a woman aged 18-29 years who had recovered from COVID-19. This receptor chain uses TRBV5-1 and TRBJ2-6, with TRBD1 matching 11 junction bases. The sequencing input was peripheral blood. DNA sequence: TGCGCCAGCAGCTATCCTGGACAGGGGGCTTTATCTGGGGCCAACGTCCTGACTTTC. The translation is CASSYPGQGALSGANVLTF.